The 11 T cell receptor beta chains below come from one sample, sequenced in a study of OX40 agonist ivuxolimab in advanced cancers. Here immunoSEQ multiplex PCR was the method, and the copy in TCRdb shows in-frame clones only, minus some. Here the sample spans 70,000 to 90,000 clones, 89% being singletons. The source was CD4+ or CD8+ T cells sorted from blood, collected in a trial of the OX40 agonist ivuxolimab. These receptors came from an adult with an advanced solid tumor such as melanoma, head and neck, liver or kidney cancer.

This sequence joins TRBV9 and TRBJ2-2, with 8 bases aligning to TRBD1. This CDR3 contains 17 residues. In germline, CDR1 is SGDLS, CDR2 YYNGEE. J was trimmed by 5 bases and V by 2 bases; bases with no gene match: 11. The CDR3 reads CASSVLSGGEKTGELFF. The DNA of the CDR3 is TGTGCCAGCAGCGTCTTGTCAGGGGGCGAAAAAACCGGGGAGCTGTTTTTT.

This rearrangement joins TRBV18 to TRBJ2-7; D is uncertain. The length of the CDR3 is 12 residues. V lost 5 bases and J lost 6, with 11 bases in between. The germline gives CDR1 KGHSH, CDR2 LQKENI. The CDR3 is CASSVIEFEQYF. The CDR3 DNA sequence: TGTGCCAGCTCAGTAATCGAGTTCGAGCAGTACTTC.

A single count supports this clone. The genes are TRBV30 and TRBJ2-2; no definite D call. Trimming pared 0 bases from V and 4 bases from J, leaving 6 bases between. The germline V gene has CDR1 GTSNPN and CDR2 SVGIG (reference sequence). The CDR3 has 13 residues. The DNA of the CDR3 is TGTGCCTGGAGTGTTCAGAGCACCGGGGAGCTGTTTTTT. This encodes CAWSVQSTGELFF.

This chain links TRBV30 with TRBJ2-7; 11 bases line up with TRBD2. The CDR3 totals 14 residues. The germline V gene has CDR1 GTSNPN and CDR2 SVGIG (reference sequence). The trim removed 3 bases at V and 2 bases at J, leaving 3 bases unmatched. CDR3 DNA: TGTGCCTGGAGCACGACTAGCGGGGCCTACGAGCAGTACTTC. Translation: CAWSTTSGAYEQYF.

This chain uses TRBV14 with TRBJ2-1; no reliable D call. The CDR3 totals 16 residues. Germline V gene lookup returns CDR1 SGHDN and CDR2 FVKESK. With 2 bases removed from V and 1 base from J, the gap between germline ends came to 12 bases. CDR3 residues: CASSQPTVQSYNEQFF. Written as DNA, the CDR3 is TGTGCCAGCAGCCAACCCACTGTACAATCCTACAATGAGCAGTTCTTC. Drawing the rest from reference TRBV14 and TRBJ2-1, the complete variable domain is EAGVTQFPSHSVIEKGQTVTLRCDPISGHDNLYWYRRVMGKEIKFLLHFVKESKQDESGMPNNRFLAERTGGTYSTLKVQPAELEDSGVYFCASSQPTVQSYNEQFFGPGTRLTVL.

The chain has TRBV19 and TRBJ2-2; D unclear. From germline, CDR1 is LNHDA and CDR2 SQIVND (reference sequence). V gave up 0 bases and J gave up 7 bases, with 6 bases separating them. The CDR3 contains 13 residues. CDR3 residues: CASSIDRLGELFF. The CDR3 region has the DNA TGTGCCAGTAGTATAGATCGTCTCGGGGAGCTGTTTTTT.

V gene TRBV18 combines with J gene TRBJ1-2, with a tentative D call TRBD1 (5 bases). The CDR3 is made up of 13 amino acids. Germline V CDR1 and CDR2: KGHSH, LQKENI. V lost 3 bases and J 6 bases, leaving 11 bases between the germline ends. This chain's CDR3 is CASSPPGIDGYTF. CDR3 bases: TGTGCCAGCTCACCCCCAGGGATCGATGGCTACACCTTC.

The chain couples TRBV10-3 to TRBJ2-7, with D unclear. The germline V gene encodes CDR1 ENHRY and CDR2 SYGVKD. The CDR3 runs 14 residues. Trimming pared 0 bases from V and 0 bases from J, leaving 6 bases between. Here the CDR3 reads CAISESINSYEQYF. In DNA form, the CDR3 reads TGTGCCATCAGTGAGTCGATAAACTCCTACGAGCAGTACTTC.

The CDR3 nucleotides read TGTGCCAGTAGTATCCGACTAGCGGGAGCCTTAGGGGAGCTGTTTTTT. It is translated as CASSIRLAGALGELFF. The chain joins TRBV19 to TRBJ2-2; 12 positions agree with TRBD2. The CDR3 spans 16 residues. CDR1 and CDR2 (germline): LNHDA, SQIVND (reference sequence). V shed 3 bases, J shed 8 bases, and the junction held 7 bases outside the gene matches. Full variable domain (remainder filled in from reference TRBV19 and TRBJ2-2): DGGITQSPKYLFRKEGQNVTLSCEQNLNHDAMYWYRQDPGQGLRLIYYSQIVNDFQKGDIAEGYSVSREKKESFPLTVTSAQKNPTAFYLCASSIRLAGALGELFFGEGSRLTVL.

V gene TRBV5-4 combines with J gene TRBJ2-7; D unclear. The length of the CDR3 is 14 residues. Germline CDR1 is SGHNT and CDR2 is YYREEE (reference sequence). Trimming left V 1 base short and J 0 bases short, with 8 bases between. CDR3 DNA sequence: TGTGCCAGCAGCTTGTTGGGCAGCTCCTACGAGCAGTACTTC. Its protein is CASSLLGSSYEQYF.

This clone was recorded only once. V usage is TRBV5-1 and J usage is TRBJ2-3; TRBD1 or TRBD2 may be the D gene (6 bases each). V was shortened by 0 bases and J by 1 base, with 9 bases between the two germline ends. This CDR3 has 15 residues. Germline lookup yields CDR1 SGHRS and CDR2 YFSETQ. In nucleotides, the CDR3 is TGCGCCAGCAGCTTGGAGGGGGGTGGCACAGATACGCAGTATTTT. This translates into CASSLEGGGTDTQYF.